The 8 T cell receptor beta chains below come from one sample, sequenced in a study of early T cells in non-severe SARS-CoV-2 infection. Each CDR3 protein gets one entry after TCRdb re-called the 5' RACE reads with MiXCR. The sample lists about 99,000 distinct CDR3 sequences, around a sixth occurring once. Sequencing was performed on whole blood. The origin of the receptors is an adult who was a healthcare worker with PCR-confirmed SARS-CoV-2 infection or an uninfected control (not recorded which).

This clonotype was counted only a few times. The rearrangement links TRBV6-5 to TRBJ2-2; the match to TRBD1 covers 10 bases. The CDR3 extends over 16 amino acids. Germline V lookup: CDR1 MNHEY, CDR2 SVGAGI. Trimming removed 4 bases from V and 2 bases from J; junction bases left unmatched: 4. CDR3 in amino acids: CASSFWTGGNTGELFF. The CDR3 DNA reads as TGTGCCAGCAGTTTCTGGACAGGGGGAAACACCGGGGAGCTGTTTTTT.

V usage is TRBV5-4 and J usage is TRBJ1-2, with D tentatively TRBD1 (6 bases). CDR1 is SGHNT and CDR2 is YYREEE in the germline V gene (reference sequence). The CDR3 sequence is 13 residues long. V was shortened by 3 bases and J by 5 bases, with 11 bases between the two germline ends. CDR3 sequence (DNA): TGTGCCAGCAGCTCGCAGGGGAGGTATGGCTACACCTTC. Translated, it gives CASSSQGRYGYTF.

The V and J genes are TRBV11-2 and TRBJ1-4; no clear D gene. Trimming shortened V by 2 bases and J by 4 bases, and 8 bases separated the two germline ends. In germline, CDR1 is SGHAT, CDR2 FQNNGV. This CDR3 contains 14 residues. The CDR3 DNA is TGTGCCAGCAGCTTATCCGTTCATAATGAAAAACTGTTTTTT. Protein: CASSLSVHNEKLFF.

This clonotype was observed a few times. V gene TRBV7-9 combines with J gene TRBJ2-6; D possibly corresponds to TRBD1 (5 bases). CDR1 SEHNR and CDR2 FQNEAQ come from the germline V gene (reference sequence). CDR3 length: 15 residues. Trimming stripped 5 bases from V and 11 bases from J, with 19 bases between. The CDR3 coding sequence is TGTGCCAGCAGCGAAACCCCGCCAGCCAGGGACGTCCTGACTTTC. Its translation is CASSETPPARDVLTF. The variable domain in full, with the rest retrieved from reference TRBV7-9 and TRBJ2-6, is DTGVSQNPRHKITKRGQNVTFRCDPISEHNRLYWYRQTLGQGPEFLTYFQNEAQLEKSRLLSDRFSAERPKGSFSTLEIQRTEQGDSAMYLCASSETPPARDVLTFGAGSRLTVL.

This clonotype was observed a few times. The genes are TRBV2 and TRBJ2-7; D tentatively reads TRBD1 or TRBD2 (5 bases each). Per the germline V gene, CDR1 is SNHLY and CDR2 is FYNNEI. The V end was cut by 3 bases, the J end by 2 bases, with 11 bases between. The CDR3 length is 14 residues. In DNA, the CDR3 is TGTGCCAGCAGTGAGGGACCGGTTACCTACGAGCAGTACTTC. It codes for CASSEGPVTYEQYF.

This clonotype was seen many times. The chain joins TRBV28 to TRBJ2-1; no clear D. V lost 11 bases, J lost 0 bases, and 8 bases lay in between. Per the germline V gene, CDR1 is MDHEN and CDR2 is SYDVKM. The CDR3 is 12 amino acids. The CDR3 sequence: CACSSSYNEQFF. CDR3 nucleotides: TGTGCCTGCTCGAGCTCCTACAATGAGCAGTTCTTC.

In its sample, this clonotype was seen a few times. The gene calls are TRBV28 and TRBJ2-7; D is unclear. This CDR3 is 14 amino acids long. V lost 6 bases and J 0 bases, leaving 12 bases between the germline ends. CDR1 MDHEN and CDR2 SYDVKM come from the germline V gene. For the CDR3, the DNA is TGTGCCAGCAGCGTGGGGTGGAGCTCCTACGAGCAGTACTTC. As protein: CASSVGWSSYEQYF.

The rearrangement links TRBV27 to TRBJ2-1; the D is unclear. The CDR3 covers 13 residues. The V and J ends lost 1 base and 9 bases respectively, with 10 bases between them. The germline CDR1 and CDR2 sequences are MNHEY and SMNVEV (reference sequence). This CDR3 is CASSLWSSSEQFF. CDR3 nucleotides: TGTGCCAGCAGTTTATGGTCTTCGAGTGAGCAGTTCTTC.